The clone carrying this T cell receptor beta chain was observed a few times. Its target is unknown. The record originates from a study of T-cell memory formation after mild COVID-19. Background on the study: Clustering of TCRs was largely donor specific.

Study-wide findings and caveats: CD4+ clones that contracted lay mainly in CM and EM; CD8+ ones lay in EMRA. The study detected some responding clones in pre-infection memory, suggesting cross-reactive memory joined.

One entry per CDR3 protein results from TCRdb running MiXCR on the 5' RACE reads. The sample carries 400,000 or so distinct CDR3 sequences, 15% to 20% recorded once. The ends were cut back, 5 bases at V and 4 bases at J, with 14 bases in the middle. CDR3 length equals 14 residues. The genes are TRBV12-3 or TRBV12-4 and TRBJ1-1; D is possibly TRBD1 (5 bases). Sequencing was carried out using PBMCs or a T cell subset sorted from them (not recorded which). The TCR originated in an adult woman who had mild COVID-19 (a few samples of this study predate the infection). Cell type and time point are not known. The DNA for the CDR3 is TGTGCCAGCAGTCCAGGGTCCGACGTCACTGAAGCTTTCTTT. It specifies CASSPGSDVTEAFF.